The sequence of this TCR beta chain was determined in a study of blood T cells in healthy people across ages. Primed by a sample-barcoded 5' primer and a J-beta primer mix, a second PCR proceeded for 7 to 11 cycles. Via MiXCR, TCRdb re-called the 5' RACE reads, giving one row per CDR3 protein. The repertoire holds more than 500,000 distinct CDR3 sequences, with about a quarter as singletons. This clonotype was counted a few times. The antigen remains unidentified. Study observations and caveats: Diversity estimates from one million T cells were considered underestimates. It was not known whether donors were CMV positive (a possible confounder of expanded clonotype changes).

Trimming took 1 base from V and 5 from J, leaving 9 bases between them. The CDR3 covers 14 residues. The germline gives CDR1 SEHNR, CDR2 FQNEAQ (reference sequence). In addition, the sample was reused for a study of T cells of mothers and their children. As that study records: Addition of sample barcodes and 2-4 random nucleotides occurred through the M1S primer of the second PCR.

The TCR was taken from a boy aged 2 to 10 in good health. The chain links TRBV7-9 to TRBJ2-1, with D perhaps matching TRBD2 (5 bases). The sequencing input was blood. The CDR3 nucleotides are TGTGCCAGCAGCTTAGTACGAGCGGACAATGAGCAGTTCTTC. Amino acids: CASSLVRADNEQFF.